The rows below give T cell receptor beta chains drawn from one sample of a study of blood T cell repertoires in COVID-19. Clones were read by immunoSEQ multiplex PCR, and TCRdb kept only the in-frame ones, dropping some. Of roughly 100,000 clones in the sample, 89% were seen once. The source material was peripheral blood. These receptors were collected from a woman aged 55-75 years with acute or convalescent COVID-19. Each CDR3 is given with its conserved first and last residue.

j_gene	v_gene	CDR3aa
TRBJ2-5	TRBV5-1	CASSLGVAEYQETQYF
TRBJ2-1	TRBV19	CASRLGLAGGDEQFF
TRBJ2-3	TRBV5-1	CASSSLGLAGGLTDTQYF
TRBJ2-3	TRBV24-1	CATSNSGGSHTQYF
TRBJ2-1	TRBV2	CASRDSYSYNEQFF
TRBJ2-5	TRBV14	CASSQGGSGGETQYF
TRBJ2-5	TRBV11-3	CASSRGLAGGRETQYF
TRBJ2-1	TRBV10-3	CAISESETSPYEQFF
TRBJ1-1	TRBV28	CASRNLHRGNTEAFF
TRBJ1-5	TRBV2	CASEEDRGNQPQHF
TRBJ2-3	TRBV28	CASSLGAGGSTDTQYF
TRBJ1-5	TRBV7-8	CASSLEERGGPQHF
TRBJ2-2	TRBV9	CASSVSGGPGTGELFF
TRBJ1-1	TRBV12-3/TRBV12-4	CASSSLIEAFF
TRBJ2-4	TRBV15	CATSRGGEWDKNIQYF
TRBJ1-3	TRBV28	CASLEAGVGNTIYF
TRBJ2-5	TRBV5-1	CASRLQGVQETQYF
TRBJ2-3	TRBV5-1	CASSLGPLLDTQYF
TRBJ2-6	TRBV24-1	CATSDSLAGGMSGANVLTF
TRBJ2-3	TRBV20-1	CSASRSGADTQYF
TRBJ1-1	TRBV6-5	CASRRHAKGEYEAFF
TRBJ1-6	TRBV7-8	CASSLADRGFNSPLHF
TRBJ1-2	TRBV5-6	CASSLESTGANYGYTF
TRBJ1-6	TRBV20-1	CSASSPTGDNSPLHF
TRBJ1-1	TRBV6-5	CASRSGGPEAFF
TRBJ2-5	TRBV9	CASSVGLAGGRGQETQYF
TRBJ2-2	TRBV7-6	CASSLGSLLATGELFF
TRBJ2-3	TRBV5-1	CASSLASSGGTDTQYF
TRBJ2-1	TRBV2	CASRVSGSFDNEQFF
TRBJ2-1	TRBV24-1	CATSDLVRGVNEQFF
TRBJ1-4	TRBV7-2	CASSGGKLFF
TRBJ1-1	TRBV7-9	CASSLEGAEAFF
TRBJ2-1	TRBV4-2	CASSHGTLDNEQFF
TRBJ2-5	TRBV7-9	CASSQSTGGAVETQYF
TRBJ2-1	TRBV5-1	CASRLGDRDVEQFF
TRBJ2-2	TRBV5-4	CASSLNGGTGELFF
TRBJ1-5	TRBV6-1	CASSEVTASNQPQHF
TRBJ1-1	TRBV5-1	CASMVEGRSTEAFF
TRBJ1-1	TRBV21-1	CASSKDRVTGRTEAFF
TRBJ2-7	TRBV4-2	CASSQVVGRESSYEQYF
TRBJ2-5	TRBV5-4	CASSSNRAFETQYF
TRBJ2-5	TRBV6-5	CASKLLAGGETQYF
TRBJ2-7	TRBV5-1	CASSSPGASGHYEQYF
TRBJ1-5	TRBV10-3	CAISADRGNQPQHF